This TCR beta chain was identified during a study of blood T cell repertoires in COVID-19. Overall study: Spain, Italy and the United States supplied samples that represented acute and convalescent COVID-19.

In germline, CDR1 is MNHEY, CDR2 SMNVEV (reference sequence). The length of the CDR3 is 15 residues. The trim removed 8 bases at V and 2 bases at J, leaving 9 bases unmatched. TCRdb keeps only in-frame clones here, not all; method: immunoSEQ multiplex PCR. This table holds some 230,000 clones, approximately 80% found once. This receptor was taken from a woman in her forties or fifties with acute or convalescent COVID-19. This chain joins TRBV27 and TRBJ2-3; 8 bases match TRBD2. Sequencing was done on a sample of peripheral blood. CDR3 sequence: CASQMGAGVTDTQYF. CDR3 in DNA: TGTGCCAGCCAGATGGGAGCGGGGGTCACAGATACGCAGTATTTT.